These 30 T cell receptor beta chains came from one sample sequenced in a study of blood T cell repertoires in COVID-19. Profiled with immunoSEQ multiplex PCR; TCRdb holds only in-frame clones, not every one. The sample gives 150,000 to 200,000 clones, approximately 86% of which show up once; 10% is in the top ten. The sequencing input was peripheral blood. These receptors all come from an elderly woman with active or convalescent COVID-19.

The chain is built from TRBV6-1 and TRBJ2-1; maybe TRBD1 (6 bases). The CDR3 sequence is 14 residues long. The V end was cut by 5 bases, the J end by 4 bases, with 12 bases between. Germline V gives CDR1 MNHNS, CDR2 SASEGT. The CDR3 loop is CASSSDRSYNEQFF. Here the CDR3 DNA reads TGTGCCAGCAGTTCCGACAGGTCGTACAATGAGCAGTTCTTC.

The rearrangement links TRBV19 to TRBJ1-1; D is ambiguous. The CDR3 is 10 residues long. Germline V gene sequence: CDR1 LNHDA, CDR2 SQIVND (reference sequence). V lost 11 bases and J lost 3, with 7 bases in between. Written as DNA, the CDR3 is TGTGCCTCGGGGTACACTGAAGCTTTCTTT. Its protein is CASGYTEAFF. The variable domain in full, with the rest retrieved from reference TRBV19 and TRBJ1-1, is DGGITQSPKYLFRKEGQNVTLSCEQNLNHDAMYWYRQDPGQGLRLIYYSQIVNDFQKGDIAEGYSVSREKKESFPLTVTSAQKNPTAFYLCASGYTEAFFGQGTRLTVV.

This clone was counted only a few times. The chain carries TRBV6-5 and TRBJ1-4; 12 bases line up with TRBD1. Looked up from germline, CDR1 is MNHEY and CDR2 is SVGAGI. The V segment lost 5 bases and the J segment 8 bases; nucleotides outside the gene matches: 3. The CDR3 contains 14 residues. The CDR3 DNA sequence: TGTGCCAGCAGTAGGGGGACAGGGGGCGAAAAACTGTTTTTT. This encodes CASSRGTGGEKLFF.

This rearrangement joins TRBV6-4 to TRBJ1-3; 7 bases align to TRBD1. The CDR3 runs to 16 residues. The V segment lost 7 bases and the J segment 0 bases; nucleotides outside the gene matches: 9. Germline CDR1 is MRHNA and CDR2 is SNTAGT. The CDR3 DNA is TGTGCCAGCACTAGCCTTGGGACAGACTCTGGAAACACCATATATTTT. Protein: CASTSLGTDSGNTIYF.

This clone was detected only a few times. This chain connects TRBV5-1 to TRBJ2-5; 7 bases agree with TRBD2. Germline V gene lookup returns CDR1 SGHRS and CDR2 YFSETQ. V was clipped by 1 base and J by 2 bases; unmatched bases: 8. The CDR3 is 16 residues long. The CDR3 DNA reads as TGCGCCAGCAGCTTGTTCTCCAGGACTAGTCAAGAGACCCAGTACTTC. It specifies CASSLFSRTSQETQYF.

V and J are TRBV29-1 and TRBJ2-6, with D maybe TRBD1 (6 bases). The V gene lost 4 bases and the J gene lost 0 bases, with 10 bases spanning the gap. The CDR3 covers 15 residues. In germline, CDR1 is SQVTM, CDR2 ANQGSEA. CDR3 sequence: CSVAQGSSGANVLTF. The CDR3 DNA follows: TGCAGCGTTGCCCAGGGGTCCTCTGGGGCCAACGTCCTGACTTTC.

The chain carries TRBV6-6 and TRBJ1-3; tentative D call: TRBD1 (6 bases). The CDR3 length is 16 residues. V was pared by 7 bases and J by 4 bases, with 20 bases between. Per the germline V gene, CDR1 is MNHNY and CDR2 is SVGAGI (reference sequence). The chain's CDR3 is CASKQVGAAKGNTIYF. Here the CDR3 DNA reads TGTGCCAGCAAACAAGTGGGGGCCGCCAAAGGAAACACCATATATTTT.

V gene TRBV6-5 combines with J gene TRBJ1-2; 8 nucleotides align to TRBD1. The CDR3 extends over 13 amino acids. Germline-derived CDR1 and CDR2 are MNHEY and SVGAGI. Losses at the gene ends were 6 bases for V and 5 bases for J; bases not matched to a gene: 5. The CDR3 is CASRDRGAYGYTF. CDR3 DNA: TGTGCCAGCAGAGACAGGGGAGCGTATGGCTACACCTTC.

The V and J genes are TRBV9 and TRBJ2-5; 8 nucleotides match TRBD2. Trimming removed 0 bases from V and 5 bases from J; junction bases left unmatched: 6. There are 15 residues in the CDR3. The V gene's germline CDR1 is SGDLS and CDR2 YYNGEE. CDR3 nucleotide sequence: TGTGCCAGCAGCGTAGTCGCGGGAGGAGGGGAGACCCAGTACTTC. Translating it yields CASSVVAGGGETQYF.

The chain is built from TRBV7-3 and TRBJ1-6; TRBD1 is a possible D gene (5 bases). The CDR3 length is 13 residues. Trimming pared 5 bases from V and 10 bases from J, leaving 12 bases between. Germline V gene data show CDR1 as SGHTA and CDR2 as FQGTGA. The CDR3 spells CASSVDRKSPLHF. CDR3 in DNA: TGTGCCAGCAGCGTCGACAGAAAATCACCCCTCCACTTT.

This chain connects TRBV6-5 to TRBJ2-6, with D perhaps TRBD2 (5 bases). Looked up from germline, CDR1 is MNHEY and CDR2 is SVGAGI. The CDR3 runs to 16 residues. V lost 2 bases to trimming and J lost 0 bases, with 8 bases between them. The CDR3 nucleotides are TGTGCCAGCAGTTACCTACGGGGCTCTGGGGCCAACGTCCTGACTTTC. Translating gives CASSYLRGSGANVLTF.

This chain links TRBV20-1 with TRBJ2-2; 8 bases line up with TRBD2. CDR1 is DFQATT and CDR2 is SNEGSKA in the germline V gene (reference sequence). V lost 3 bases and J lost 7; bases outside the gene matches: 10. The CDR3 covers 15 residues. The CDR3 is CSASSSGSLLGELFF. CDR3 coding DNA: TGCAGTGCTAGTAGCAGCGGGAGCCTTCTCGGGGAGCTGTTTTTT.

The V call is TRBV30, the J call TRBJ1-2; TRBD1 might be the D (5 bases). The V end was cut by 2 bases, the J end by 4 bases, with 11 bases between. CDR3 size: 13 residues. Germline V CDR1 and CDR2: GTSNPN, SVGIG (reference sequence). The CDR3 protein is CAWSKGALYGYTF. The CDR3 coding sequence is TGTGCCTGGAGTAAAGGGGCTCTCTATGGCTACACCTTC.

This clone was recorded a few times. The genes are TRBV2 and TRBJ2-5; D is perhaps TRBD2 (5 bases). Germline CDR1 is SNHLY and CDR2 is FYNNEI. The V and J ends lost 7 bases and 5 bases respectively, with 20 bases between them. The CDR3 is 15 amino acids. The CDR3 region is CASNGVGGFVETQYF. CDR3 bases: TGTGCCAGCAACGGGGTAGGCGGGTTTGTGGAGACCCAGTACTTC.

This chain links TRBV5-6 with TRBJ1-4; TRBD1 is a possible D gene (6 bases). The CDR3 length is 14 residues. V lost 2 bases and J lost 4, with 9 bases in between. CDR1 is SGHDT and CDR2 is YYEEEE in the germline V gene. The DNA for the CDR3 is TGTGCCAGCAGCTTTAGACAGGTTAATGAAAAACTGTTTTTT. Its translation is CASSFRQVNEKLFF. The full variable domain, with the rest looked up from reference TRBV5-6 and TRBJ1-4, is DAGVTQSPTHLIKTRGQQVTLRCSPKSGHDTVSWYQQALGQGPQFIFQYYEEEERQRGNFPDRFSGHQFPNYSSELNVNALLLGDSALYLCASSFRQVNEKLFFGSGTQLSVL.

The chain uses TRBV3-1 (or the pseudogene TRBV3-2) and TRBJ1-3, with D uncertain. V lost 3 bases to trimming and J lost 0 bases, with 9 bases between them. This CDR3 contains 15 residues. Germline-derived CDR1 and CDR2 are LGHDT and YNNKEL (reference sequence). Here the CDR3 reads CASSQVPGSGNTIYF. The CDR3 region has the DNA TGTGCCAGCAGCCAGGTTCCAGGCTCTGGAAACACCATATATTTT.

The V call is TRBV28, the J call TRBJ2-2; perhaps TRBD1 as D (5 bases). This CDR3 comprises 12 residues. V gave up 8 bases and J gave up 4 bases, with 8 bases separating them. The germline gives CDR1 MDHEN, CDR2 SYDVKM. The CDR3, as DNA: TGTGCCAGCCCAGGGTCCACCGGGGAGCTGTTTTTT. Amino acids: CASPGSTGELFF.

V and J are TRBV28 and TRBJ2-6; 7 nucleotides line up with TRBD2. Trimming removed 3 bases from V and 0 bases from J; junction bases left unmatched: 2. The CDR3 runs to 16 residues. Germline V gene data show CDR1 as MDHEN and CDR2 as SYDVKM. For the CDR3, the DNA is TGTGCCAGCAGTTTGCGGGGGTTCTCTGGGGCCAACGTCCTGACTTTC. This codes for CASSLRGFSGANVLTF.

This chain uses TRBV7-3 with TRBJ2-2; no clear D. Germline lookup yields CDR1 SGHTA and CDR2 FQGTGA. There are 16 residues in the CDR3. Deletions cut 0 bases from V and 0 bases from J, with 8 bases between. The CDR3 sequence is CASSLTLLPNTGELFF. The CDR3 DNA reads as TGTGCCAGCAGCTTAACATTACTACCGAACACCGGGGAGCTGTTTTTT.

The genes are TRBV13 and TRBJ2-2, with D possibly TRBD2 on 6 matching bases. Per the germline V gene, CDR1 is PRHDT and CDR2 is FYEKMQ (reference sequence). This CDR3 is built from 15 residues. The V end was cut by 7 bases, the J end by 7 bases, with 19 bases between. The CDR3 nucleotides are TGTGCCAGCACCGCGTGGGGAGGATCGGACGGGGAGCTGTTTTTT. Amino acid sequence: CASTAWGGSDGELFF. Using reference TRBV13 and TRBJ2-2 for the parts outside the CDR3, the full variable domain is AAGVIQSPRHLIKEKRETATLKCYPIPRHDTVYWYQQGPGQDPQFLISFYEKMQSDKGSIPDRFSAQQFSDYHSELNMSSLELGDSALYFCASTAWGGSDGELFFGEGSRLTVL.

The chain combines TRBV4-2 with TRBJ2-3; the match to TRBD2 covers 11 bases. J lost 2 bases, V lost 5 bases, and 9 bases had no gene match. CDR3 length: 17 residues. The V gene's germline CDR1 is LGHNA and CDR2 YNFKEQ. CDR3 sequence: CASSYSGRASTTDTQYF. In DNA, the CDR3 is TGTGCCAGCAGCTATAGCGGGAGGGCCAGTACCACAGATACGCAGTATTTT.

The chain joins TRBV10-3 to TRBJ2-7, with a tentative D call TRBD2 (6 bases). The CDR3 loop spans 14 amino acids. The germline V gene encodes CDR1 ENHRY and CDR2 SYGVKD. Trimming stripped 6 bases from V and 2 bases from J, with 14 bases between. The CDR3 spells CAISILADTYEQYF. The CDR3 coding sequence is TGTGCCATCAGCATCTTAGCGGACACCTACGAGCAGTACTTC.

V and J are TRBV2 and TRBJ1-2; TRBD1 matches 12 bases. CDR3 length equals 15 residues. The germline gives CDR1 SNHLY, CDR2 FYNNEI. Trimming at V came to 6 bases and at J to 7 bases, leaving 9 bases not matched to a gene. DNA for the CDR3: TGTGCCAGCAGCCTAGGGGGACAGGGGGCGCGTGGCTACACCTTC. Translation gives CASSLGGQGARGYTF.

The chain couples TRBV28 to TRBJ1-3; D might be TRBD1 (5 bases). V was clipped by 7 bases and J by 2 bases, with 9 bases between them. The CDR3 length is 13 residues. CDR1 is MDHEN and CDR2 is SYDVKM in the germline V gene. The CDR3 nucleotides read TGTGCCAGCATCGGGACTGCTGGAAACACCATATATTTT. Residues: CASIGTAGNTIYF.

This clone was recorded a few times. The chain couples TRBV9 to TRBJ2-7, with 7 bases aligning to TRBD2. J lost 0 bases, V lost 0 bases, and 12 bases had no gene match. CDR1 and CDR2 from the germline V gene are SGDLS and YYNGEE. The CDR3 covers 18 residues. The DNA of the CDR3 is TGTGCCAGCAGCGTAGGGGTGCTGAGTAGCGGGTACTCCTACGAGCAGTACTTC. The encoded protein is CASSVGVLSSGYSYEQYF. Supplemented by reference TRBV9 and TRBJ2-7, the full variable domain reads DSGVTQTPKHLITATGQRVTLRCSPRSGDLSVYWYQQSLDQGLQFLIQYYNGEERAKGNILERFSAQQFPDLHSELNLSSLELGDSALYFCASSVGVLSSGYSYEQYFGPGTRLTVT.

J is TRBJ2-1 and V is TRBV29-1; tentatively, D is TRBD2 (6 bases). Trimming took 3 bases from V and 6 from J, leaving 12 bases between them. Germline assignment: CDR1 SQVTM and CDR2 ANQGSEA. CDR3 length: 13 residues. The CDR3 loop is CSVESGSRNEQFF. In DNA, the CDR3 is TGCAGCGTTGAGTCCGGGAGTCGCAATGAGCAGTTCTTC.

This rearrangement joins TRBV29-1 to TRBJ1-5, with D maybe TRBD1 (5 bases). The CDR3 sequence is 12 residues long. V lost 8 bases to trimming and J lost 1 base, with 9 bases between them. The germline gives CDR1 SQVTM, CDR2 ANQGSEA. The CDR3 sequence is CSCGASNQPQHF. For the CDR3, the DNA is TGCAGCTGCGGGGCAAGCAATCAGCCCCAGCATTTT.

The chain joins TRBV4-1 to TRBJ2-1; TRBD2 matches at 9 bases. Trimming removed 1 base from V and 6 bases from J; junction bases left unmatched: 10. CDR1 is MGHRA, CDR2 YSYEKL, per germline. The CDR3 contains 17 residues. The CDR3: CASSQANPGLASNEQFF. In DNA form, the CDR3 reads TGCGCCAGCAGCCAAGCGAATCCGGGACTAGCCTCCAATGAGCAGTTCTTC.

The chain is built from TRBV30 and TRBJ2-3; D remains unclear. V lost 4 bases, J lost 5 bases, and 7 bases lay in between. The CDR3 length is 11 residues. Looked up from germline, CDR1 is GTSNPN and CDR2 is SVGIG (reference sequence). This chain's CDR3 is CAWTTGDTQYF. DNA of the CDR3: TGTGCCTGGACAACCGGAGATACGCAGTATTTT.

This clone turned up a few times. The chain has TRBV28 and TRBJ1-1; no clear D. Trimming removed 6 bases from V and 0 bases from J, with 17 bases in between. Germline V lookup: CDR1 MDHEN, CDR2 SYDVKM. The CDR3 covers 16 residues. This CDR3 is CASSHSIQFMNTEAFF. CDR3 in DNA: TGTGCCAGCAGCCACAGTATACAGTTCATGAACACTGAAGCTTTCTTT.